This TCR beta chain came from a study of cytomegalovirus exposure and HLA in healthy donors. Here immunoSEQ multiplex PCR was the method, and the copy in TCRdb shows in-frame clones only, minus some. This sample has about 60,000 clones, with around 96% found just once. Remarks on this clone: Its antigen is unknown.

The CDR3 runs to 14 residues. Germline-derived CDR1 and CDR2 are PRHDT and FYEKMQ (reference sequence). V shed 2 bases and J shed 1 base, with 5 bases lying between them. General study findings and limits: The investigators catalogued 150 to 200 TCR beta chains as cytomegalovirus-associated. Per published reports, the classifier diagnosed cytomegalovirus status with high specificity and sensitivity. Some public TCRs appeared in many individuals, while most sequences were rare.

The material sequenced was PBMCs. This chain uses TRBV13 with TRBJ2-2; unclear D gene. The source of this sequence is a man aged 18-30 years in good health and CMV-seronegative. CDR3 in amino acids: CASSLTGNTGELFF. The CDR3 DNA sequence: TGTGCCAGCAGCTTAACCGGGAACACCGGGGAGCTGTTTTTT.